This T cell receptor beta chain was sequenced for a study of shared clonotypes between healthy human individuals. Findings and caveats of the study: At large depth, rarefaction still showed sorted-subset sequencing to be incomplete. Only blood was sampled, and tissue TCR repertoires likely differ from blood ones.

The study drew its donors from healthy HIV-negative adults without recent acute infections or vaccinations. On sorted subsets, replicate PCRs used approximately 190 ng DNA, or approximately 33,000 T cell genomes. The table came from immunoSEQ multiplex PCR; TCRdb's copy has only in-frame clones and leaves some out. The data contain about 600,000 clones, about 97% of them seen just once; the ten biggest clones take up about 0.06%. The CDR3 sequence is 15 residues long. The germline V gene has CDR1 SGDLS and CDR2 YYNGEE. J gave up 2 bases and V 3 bases, and 6 bases lay outside the gene matches. Comments on this clone: The antigen is not known.

The source material was naive CD4+ T cells sorted from blood. The subset was: CD45RA+ positively selected. This chain uses TRBV9 with TRBJ2-7, with TRBD2 matching 9 bases. This receptor was taken from a woman under 40 in good health. CDR3 loop: CASSALAGDTYEQYF. The CDR3 DNA reads as TGTGCCAGCAGCGCATTAGCGGGGGATACCTACGAGCAGTACTTC.